The 31 T cell receptor beta chains reported below all come from one sample, sequenced in a study of cytomegalovirus exposure and HLA in healthy donors. The assay was immunoSEQ multiplex PCR, and TCRdb's table has in-frame clones only and misses some. The data contain 92,000 or so clones, 95% to 98% of them singletons. The sequencing sample was made of PBMCs. The receptors derive from a young man in good health and CMV-seronegative.

This rearrangement joins TRBV10-3 to TRBJ1-2; D perhaps matches TRBD1 (5 bases). Per the germline V gene, CDR1 is ENHRY and CDR2 is SYGVKD. This CDR3 region has 13 residues. V was trimmed by 2 bases and J by 8 bases, leaving 12 bases between them. The CDR3 DNA reads TGTGCCATCAGTGAGCCCGGGGGGGGAGGCTACACCTTC. It translates to CAISEPGGGGYTF.

This clone was counted a few times. This rearrangement joins TRBV10-2 to TRBJ1-1; 10 bases are a match to TRBD1. The junction had 9 bases not matched to a gene; V was cut back by 6 bases and J by 5 bases. Germline V gene lookup returns CDR1 WSHSY and CDR2 SAAADI. This CDR3 spans 15 amino acids. The CDR3 sequence: CASRNRDRGGTEAFF. The CDR3 coding sequence is TGCGCCAGCAGAAACAGGGACAGGGGAGGTACTGAAGCTTTCTTT.

The chain recombines TRBV19 with TRBJ2-3, with unresolved D. CDR1 is LNHDA and CDR2 is SQIVND in the germline V gene (reference sequence). V dropped 6 bases and J dropped 0 bases, with 10 bases sitting between them. This CDR3 contains 14 residues. CDR3 nucleotides: TGTGCCAGTAGCGACTTCTTGAGCACAGATACGCAGTATTTT. Protein sequence: CASSDFLSTDTQYF.

The chain recombines TRBV25-1 with TRBJ2-3; D is perhaps TRBD1 (5 bases). The CDR3 is 13 amino acids. Looked up from germline, CDR1 is MGHDK and CDR2 is SYGVNS. Trimming cost V 6 bases and J 4 bases, with 11 bases left between them. The DNA of the CDR3 is TGTGCCAGCAGACGAAAAGGGGCAGATACGCAGTATTTT. It codes for CASRRKGADTQYF.

The genes are TRBV19 and TRBJ2-7; D possibly corresponds to TRBD2 (5 bases). The CDR3 is 12 residues long. CDR1 is LNHDA and CDR2 is SQIVND in the germline V gene (reference sequence). Trimming pared 3 bases from V and 6 bases from J, leaving 9 bases between. The CDR3 region has the DNA TGTGCCAGTAGTATTGGGCTAGCCGAGCAGTACTTC. This gives the protein CASSIGLAEQYF. Full variable domain (outside the CDR3, taken from reference TRBV19 and TRBJ2-7): DGGITQSPKYLFRKEGQNVTLSCEQNLNHDAMYWYRQDPGQGLRLIYYSQIVNDFQKGDIAEGYSVSREKKESFPLTVTSAQKNPTAFYLCASSIGLAEQYFGPGTRLTVT.

The rearrangement links TRBV29-1 to TRBJ1-1; 10 bases are shared with TRBD1. Trimming removed 6 bases from V and 4 bases from J; junction bases left unmatched: 8. Germline V lookup: CDR1 SQVTM, CDR2 ANQGSEA. The length of the CDR3 is 14 residues. CDR3 protein: CSVTTGGDGTEAFF. The CDR3 DNA sequence: TGCAGCGTAACGACAGGGGGCGACGGCACTGAAGCTTTCTTT. The full variable domain, rest sourced from reference TRBV29-1 and TRBJ1-1, is SAVISQKPSRDICQRGTSLTIQCQVDSQVTMMFWYRQQPGQSLTLIATANQGSEATYESGFVIDKFPISRPNLTFSTLTVSNMSPEDSSIYLCSVTTGGDGTEAFFGQGTRLTVV.

The chain is built from TRBV6-4 and TRBJ1-1, with a tentative D call TRBD1 (5 bases). The V end was cut by 3 bases, the J end by 1 base, with 9 bases between. The germline V gene encodes CDR1 MRHNA and CDR2 SNTAGT. The CDR3 is 14 amino acids. The CDR3 DNA follows: TGTGCCAGCAGTGATACCGACAGGAACACTGAAGCTTTCTTT. Residues: CASSDTDRNTEAFF.

This clone was detected once. V is TRBV5-1 and J is TRBJ2-5, with 10 bases matching TRBD2. V was pared by 0 bases and J by 4 bases, with 3 bases of the junction left unmatched. The length of the CDR3 is 15 residues. The germline CDR1 and CDR2 sequences are SGHRS and YFSETQ. The CDR3 region is CASSLESSGGETQYF. The CDR3 coding sequence is TGCGCCAGCAGCTTGGAGTCTAGCGGGGGAGAGACCCAGTACTTC. The variable domain in full, completed from reference TRBV5-1 and TRBJ2-5, reads KAGVTQTPRYLIKTRGQQVTLSCSPISGHRSVSWYQQTPGQGLQFLFEYFSETQRNKGNFPGRFSGRQFSNSRSEMNVSTLELGDSALYLCASSLESSGGETQYFGPGTRLLVL.

V gene TRBV11-2 combines with J gene TRBJ2-5; D possibly corresponds to TRBD2 (7 bases). CDR3 size: 16 residues. Germline CDR1 is SGHAT and CDR2 is FQNNGV. V lost 2 bases to trimming and J lost 2 bases, with 15 bases between them. CDR3 sequence reads: CASSLSRGAIQETQYF. CDR3 in DNA: TGTGCCAGCAGCTTAAGCCGGGGGGCGATTCAAGAGACCCAGTACTTC. Filled out from reference TRBV11-2 and TRBJ2-5, the complete variable domain reads EAGVAQSPRYKIIEKRQSVAFWCNPISGHATLYWYQQILGQGPKLLIQFQNNGVVDDSQLPKDRFSAERLKGVDSTLKIQPAKLEDSAVYLCASSLSRGAIQETQYFGPGTRLLVL.

This chain links TRBV27 with TRBJ2-5; 7 nucleotides line up with TRBD1. This CDR3 contains 15 residues. Per germline, CDR1 MNHEY and CDR2 SMNVEV (reference sequence). CDR3 nucleotides: TGTGTCACCTCCGAGGGGGCGCCAAGGAAAGAGACCCAGTACTTC. Translated: CVTSEGAPRKETQYF.

The chain links TRBV4-1 to TRBJ2-3; D is perhaps TRBD1 (6 bases). V was clipped by 0 bases and J by 11 bases, with 18 bases between them. CDR1 is MGHRA and CDR2 is YSYEKL in the germline V gene. This CDR3 is 15 amino acids long. The CDR3 DNA reads as TGCGCCAGCAGCCAAGACGAACAGGGTCGTATAAGGCAGTATTTT. Translated, it gives CASSQDEQGRIRQYF.

V gene TRBV7-9 combines with J gene TRBJ2-1; 12 bases map to TRBD2. J lost 15 bases, V lost 3 bases, and 9 bases had no gene match. CDR1 and CDR2 (germline): SEHNR, FQNEAQ (reference sequence). The CDR3 length is 14 residues. The CDR3 loop reads CASSLGLAGAKWFF. As DNA, the CDR3 is TGTGCCAGCAGCTTGGGACTAGCGGGCGCGAAGTGGTTCTTC.

This clone was detected only once. The rearrangement uses TRBV2 and TRBJ2-5; TRBD2 is a possible D gene (5 bases). The CDR3 totals 16 residues. The germline CDR1 and CDR2 sequences are SNHLY and FYNNEI. With 2 bases removed from V and 7 bases from J, the gap between germline ends came to 20 bases. The CDR3 sequence is CASSEQGGDIRGTQYF. The CDR3 DNA sequence: TGTGCCAGCAGTGAACAAGGAGGTGATATTCGCGGGACCCAGTACTTC.

This rearrangement joins TRBV13 to TRBJ1-1; no definite D call. Germline V gene data show CDR1 as PRHDT and CDR2 as FYEKMQ (reference sequence). Trimming took off 4 bases at V and 3 bases at J, with 9 bases between the two ends. The CDR3 is made up of 13 amino acids. CDR3 sequence (DNA): TGTGCCAGCAGCTCTATGAGTGACACTGAAGCTTTCTTT. It encodes CASSSMSDTEAFF.

This clone is a singleton in its sample. The chain employs TRBV7-3 and TRBJ2-7; 9 bases fit TRBD1. In germline, CDR1 is SGHTA, CDR2 FQGTGA. The CDR3 runs to 15 residues. With V trimmed by 1 base and J by 7 bases, 8 bases remained unmatched. CDR3 bases: TGTGCCAGCAGCTTAATGGGACAGGGTCCCCAGGAGCAGTACTTC. Amino acid sequence: CASSLMGQGPQEQYF. The whole variable domain, filled in from reference TRBV7-3 and TRBJ2-7, reads GAGVSQTPSNKVTEKGKYVELRCDPISGHTALYWYRQSLGQGPEFLIYFQGTGAADDSGLPNDRFFAVRPEGSVSTLKIQRTERGDSAVYLCASSLMGQGPQEQYFGPGTRLTVT.

The chain uses TRBV19 and TRBJ2-3; D is possibly TRBD2 (5 bases). Trimming stripped 9 bases from V and 4 bases from J, with 20 bases between. The germline V gene encodes CDR1 LNHDA and CDR2 SQIVND (reference sequence). CDR3 length: 15 amino acids. The CDR3 here is CARLACGSLADTQYF. DNA of the CDR3: TGTGCCAGACTTGCTTGTGGGAGCCTGGCAGATACGCAGTATTTT.

The gene calls are TRBV30 and TRBJ2-3; 7 positions match TRBD1. V was clipped by 1 base and J by 12 bases; unmatched bases: 7. This CDR3 has 12 amino acids. Germline lookup yields CDR1 GTSNPN and CDR2 SVGIG (reference sequence). The CDR3 loop reads CAWSARDSGQYF. The CDR3 nucleotides read TGTGCCTGGAGTGCCCGGGACAGTGGCCAGTATTTT.

The rearrangement joins TRBV30 to TRBJ2-5; 8 bases agree with TRBD2. The length of the CDR3 is 15 residues. The germline V gene encodes CDR1 GTSNPN and CDR2 SVGIG (reference sequence). The V segment lost 3 bases and the J segment 1 base; nucleotides outside the gene matches: 7. CDR3 residues: CAWRGTSPFQETQYF. CDR3 DNA: TGTGCCTGGAGGGGGACTAGTCCGTTCCAAGAGACCCAGTACTTC.

The chain is built from TRBV27 and TRBJ1-5; TRBD1 matches 8 bases. The CDR3 extends over 15 amino acids. Germline V lookup: CDR1 MNHEY, CDR2 SMNVEV (reference sequence). V lost 5 bases to trimming and J lost 9 bases; unmatched junction nucleotides: 12. This chain's CDR3 is CASSPGTGLLGPQHF. The CDR3 coding sequence is TGTGCCAGCAGTCCCGGGACAGGTCTACTCGGGCCCCAGCATTTT.

The J gene is TRBJ2-3, the V gene TRBV18; TRBD2 is a possible D gene (6 bases). CDR1 and CDR2 from the germline V gene are KGHSH and LQKENI. The V and J ends lost 2 bases and 2 bases respectively, with 17 bases between them. The CDR3 spans 17 residues. The CDR3 sequence: CASSPGTQGGFTDTQYF. The CDR3 region has the DNA TGTGCCAGCTCACCAGGGACTCAAGGAGGATTCACAGATACGCAGTATTTT.

This clone was seen only a few times. V gene TRBV6-4 combines with J gene TRBJ2-6, with D possibly TRBD1 on 5 matching bases. The CDR3 extends over 15 amino acids. Germline CDR1 reads MRHNA; CDR2 reads SNTAGT. V lost 4 bases and J 0 bases, leaving 7 bases between the germline ends. CDR3 loop: CASSVDSSGANVLTF. CDR3 DNA: TGTGCCAGCAGTGTCGACAGCTCTGGGGCCAACGTCCTGACTTTC.

The V and J genes are TRBV29-1 and TRBJ1-1; D is unresolved. V lost 8 bases and J lost 1, with 11 bases in between. CDR1 and CDR2 (germline): SQVTM, ANQGSEA. The CDR3 totals 12 residues. As DNA, the CDR3 is TGCAGCTCCCGGTTCGGGAACACTGAAGCTTTCTTT. This codes for CSSRFGNTEAFF.

This clone showed up just once. J is TRBJ2-7 and V is TRBV5-4; D is possibly TRBD2 (6 bases). Trimming cost V 0 bases and J 3 bases, with 7 bases left between them. Per germline, CDR1 SGHNT and CDR2 YYREEE (reference sequence). The CDR3 totals 13 residues. The CDR3 nucleotides are TGTGCCAGCAGCTTGGGGCGGGACTACGAGCAGTACTTC. It codes for CASSLGRDYEQYF.

V gene TRBV30 combines with J gene TRBJ1-2; 7 nucleotides agree with TRBD1. The germline V gene has CDR1 GTSNPN and CDR2 SVGIG (reference sequence). After removal of 3 bases from V and 8 bases from J, the junction contained 18 bases not matched to a gene. The CDR3 is made up of 16 amino acids. Written as DNA, the CDR3 is TGTGCCTGGAGCGTACAGGGGTCTTGGGGGGTGCACGGCTACACCTTC. It specifies CAWSVQGSWGVHGYTF.

The chain is built from TRBV6-1 and TRBJ1-4; 7 positions agree with TRBD1. There are 14 residues in the CDR3. Germline-derived CDR1 and CDR2 are MNHNS and SASEGT. The ends lost 11 bases at V and 5 bases at J; junction bases unmatched: 11. The CDR3 DNA sequence: TGTGCCGGGGGACAGCCTGGAATCAATGAAAAACTGTTTTTT. As protein: CAGGQPGINEKLFF.

The rearrangement joins TRBV5-5 to TRBJ2-2; 15 bases are a match to TRBD2. V shed 4 bases, J shed 3 bases, and the junction held 13 bases outside the gene matches. The CDR3 runs to 20 residues. Per the germline V gene, CDR1 is SGHKS and CDR2 is YYEKEE (reference sequence). CDR3 protein: CASSISIGLAGGRYTGELFF. Here the CDR3 DNA reads TGTGCCAGCAGCATAAGTATAGGACTAGCGGGAGGGCGGTACACCGGGGAGCTGTTTTTT. Variable domain in full (rest from reference TRBV5-5 and TRBJ2-2): DAGVTQSPTHLIKTRGQQVTLRCSPISGHKSVSWYQQVLGQGPQFIFQYYEKEERGRGNFPDRFSARQFPNYSSELNVNALLLGDSALYLCASSISIGLAGGRYTGELFFGEGSRLTVL.

This chain connects TRBV28 to TRBJ1-4; TRBD1 might be the D (5 bases). Trimming shortened V by 6 bases and J by 5 bases, and 22 bases separated the two germline ends. The germline gives CDR1 MDHEN, CDR2 SYDVKM. The CDR3 loop spans 17 amino acids. CDR3 sequence: CASRSYGQTILNEKLFF. DNA of the CDR3: TGTGCCAGCAGAAGCTATGGACAAACGATACTCAATGAAAAACTGTTTTTT.

The count of this clone is one. The chain combines TRBV6-5 with TRBJ1-1; D gene ambiguous. The germline gives CDR1 MNHEY, CDR2 SVGAGI. V lost 6 bases, J lost 3 bases, and 11 bases lay in between. The CDR3 spans 13 residues. CDR3 in amino acids: CASSPPGYTEAFF. The CDR3 coding sequence is TGTGCCAGCAGCCCCCCGGGGTACACTGAAGCTTTCTTT.

This chain uses TRBV29-1 with TRBJ1-1; D gene unclear. V lost 0 bases and J 11 bases, leaving 16 bases between the germline ends. There are 13 residues in the CDR3. Germline loops: CDR1 SQVTM, CDR2 ANQGSEA. The CDR3 region is CSVEDPGSWDAFF. In nucleotides, the CDR3 is TGCAGCGTTGAAGATCCGGGGAGTTGGGATGCTTTCTTT.

V and J are TRBV6-1 and TRBJ1-1; no firm D call. Per germline, CDR1 MNHNS and CDR2 SASEGT. V lost 2 bases to trimming and J lost 0 bases, with 13 bases between them. This CDR3 comprises 16 residues. This CDR3 reads CASSEPRVRMNTEAFF. As DNA, the CDR3 is TGTGCCAGCAGTGAACCCCGGGTGAGGATGAACACTGAAGCTTTCTTT.

The rearrangement joins TRBV28 to TRBJ2-4, with 12 bases fitting TRBD2. CDR1 is MDHEN and CDR2 is SYDVKM in the germline V gene. V was clipped by 5 bases and J by 4 bases; unmatched bases: 6. The length of the CDR3 is 16 residues. The CDR3 protein is CASSASGRASKNIQYF. The CDR3 bases are TGTGCCAGCAGTGCTAGCGGGAGGGCCTCTAAAAACATTCAGTACTTC.